These T cell receptor beta chains were read from a single sample in a study of T cells in localized non-small cell lung cancer. This table comes from immunoSEQ multiplex PCR, and its TCRdb copy is limited to in-frame clones, with some not included. The data show around 35,000 clones, about 82% seen once. Sequencing used peripheral blood, obtained before any cancer treatment. Receptor source: a male donor at least 60 years old with stage III squamous cell lung carcinoma. CDR3s include the opening cysteine and the closing phenylalanine or tryptophan. Each record gives: CDR3 DNA, CDR3 protein, clone size, J gene, V gene, D gene. A D gene is named only where the DNA matches it firmly. The listing skips clone size in some rows; elsewhere it reads once, few, many or a size class.

DNA: TGTGCCAGCAGCTTAGGACAGGGGGCTGAAAAACTGTTTTTT
CDR3: CASSLGQGAEKLFF
size: .
J: TRBJ1-4
V: TRBV7-8
D: TRBD1

DNA: TGTGCCAGCAGTGAAGCGGGGCGACCCGGCGATGAGCAGTTCTTC
CDR3: CASSEAGRPGDEQFF
size: medium-sized
J: TRBJ2-1
V: TRBV6-1
D: .

DNA: TGCGCCAGCAGCTTGGGAACAACTCAACTTTACGAGCAGTACTTC
CDR3: CASSLGTTQLYEQYF
size: .
J: TRBJ2-7
V: TRBV5-1
D: .

DNA: TGTGCCAGCAGCTCTAGGGGTAGCTCTGGAAACACCATATATTTT
CDR3: CASSSRGSSGNTIYF
size: .
J: TRBJ1-3
V: TRBV7-2
D: .

DNA: TGTGCCAGCAGTTTTTTACAGGGGGGTGGGAACACTGAAGCTTTCTTT
CDR3: CASSFLQGGGNTEAFF
size: .
J: TRBJ1-1
V: TRBV27
D: TRBD1

DNA: TGTGCCACCCGGGACGTAAGCTCCTACGAGCAGTACTTC
CDR3: CATRDVSSYEQYF
size: .
J: TRBJ2-7
V: TRBV19
D: .

DNA: TGTGCCAGCAGTTTGAAGGCAGGCGCTCGACAGGTGACGAATGAGCAGTTCTTC
CDR3: CASSLKAGARQVTNEQFF
size: few
J: TRBJ2-1
V: TRBV27
D: .

DNA: TGTGCCAGCAGTTACTCGACAGGGGGACGGTACGAGCAGTACTTC
CDR3: CASSYSTGGRYEQYF
size: .
J: TRBJ2-7
V: TRBV6-6
D: TRBD1

DNA: TGTGCCAGCAGCCCGCGGGACAGAGTAAGAGACTACGAGCAGTACTTC
CDR3: CASSPRDRVRDYEQYF
size: .
J: TRBJ2-7
V: TRBV6-6
D: .

DNA: TGTGCCAGCAGCCCCAACGCGGTCGCTAATGAAAAACTGTTTTTT
CDR3: CASSPNAVANEKLFF
size: .
J: TRBJ1-4
V: TRBV7-8
D: .

DNA: TGTGCCAGCAGCTTGACATCCTCGAACACTGAAGCTTTCTTT
CDR3: CASSLTSSNTEAFF
size: .
J: TRBJ1-1
V: TRBV11-3
D: .

DNA: TGCGCCAGCAGCCAATCGCCAACTAGCTCCTACAATGAGCAGTTCTTC
CDR3: CASSQSPTSSYNEQFF
size: .
J: TRBJ2-1
V: TRBV5-1
D: .

DNA: TGTGCCAGCAGCTTGGTTGGGACAGCTACTACAATGAAGCAGTTCTTC
CDR3: CASSLVGTATTMKQFF
size: few
J: TRBJ2-1
V: TRBV5-6
D: TRBD1

DNA: TGTGCCAGCAGCTTAGAAGGAGGCACCCAACATCAGCCCCAGCATTTT
CDR3: CASSLEGGTQHQPQHF
size: few
J: TRBJ1-5
V: TRBV7-9
D: .

DNA: TGTGCCAGCAGCTTAGGGACAGGCTACGAGCAGTACTTC
CDR3: CASSLGTGYEQYF
size: .
J: TRBJ2-7
V: TRBV7-3
D: TRBD1

DNA: TGTGCCAGCAGCTCATGGGACAGAGGCTCACCCCTCCACTTT
CDR3: CASSSWDRGSPLHF
size: .
J: TRBJ1-6
V: TRBV7-9
D: TRBD1

DNA: TGTGCCAGCAGCCACCGTACAGGGTTAACTAATGAAAAACTGTTTTTT
CDR3: CASSHRTGLTNEKLFF
size: .
J: TRBJ1-4
V: TRBV14
D: .

DNA: TGTGCCAGCAGTTTCCCACAGGGGGCGAACACTGAAGCTTTCTTT
CDR3: CASSFPQGANTEAFF
size: .
J: TRBJ1-1
V: TRBV28
D: TRBD1

DNA: TGTGCCAGCCTCTGGGGACAGACAACCTACGAGCAGTACTTC
CDR3: CASLWGQTTYEQYF
size: .
J: TRBJ2-7
V: TRBV6-5
D: TRBD1

DNA: TGTGCCAGCAGTTACTCGAGGGGGCTCGGGGAAAAACTGTTTTTT
CDR3: CASSYSRGLGEKLFF
size: .
J: TRBJ1-4
V: TRBV6-5
D: TRBD1

DNA: TGTGCCAGCAGGAATAGCGGGAGGGGCACAGATACGCAGTATTTT
CDR3: CASRNSGRGTDTQYF
size: .
J: TRBJ2-3
V: TRBV6-1
D: TRBD2

DNA: TGTGCCAGCTCACCCACAGGGGTCAACTCCTACAATGAGCAGTTCTTC
CDR3: CASSPTGVNSYNEQFF
size: .
J: TRBJ2-1
V: TRBV18
D: TRBD1

DNA: TGTGCCAGCAGCCCGGGACTAGCCCCAGAGCAGTTCTTC
CDR3: CASSPGLAPEQFF
size: .
J: TRBJ2-1
V: TRBV28
D: TRBD2

DNA: TGTGCCAGCAGCCTTACGGGACTAGCCAAAAACATTCAGTACTTC
CDR3: CASSLTGLAKNIQYF
size: .
J: TRBJ2-4
V: TRBV13
D: .

DNA: TGTGCCAGTAGTAGGGGACTGAGCTCTGGGGCCAACGTCCTGACTTTC
CDR3: CASSRGLSSGANVLTF
size: .
J: TRBJ2-6
V: TRBV19
D: .

DNA: TGTGCCAGCGGGTGGACTAGCGGGAGTGGCGAGCAGTACTTC
CDR3: CASGWTSGSGEQYF
size: .
J: TRBJ2-7
V: TRBV28
D: TRBD2

DNA: TGTGCCAGCAGGACGGGACAGAGAAACTATGGCTACACCTTC
CDR3: CASRTGQRNYGYTF
size: once
J: TRBJ1-2
V: TRBV28
D: TRBD1

DNA: TGTGCCAGCAGTCTCGCGCGTAGCACAGATACGCAGTATTTT
CDR3: CASSLARSTDTQYF
size: once
J: TRBJ2-3
V: TRBV7-2
D: .

DNA: TGTGCCATCAGTGAGTCGTCCGGAGAAAAACTGTTTTTT
CDR3: CAISESSGEKLFF
size: .
J: TRBJ1-4
V: TRBV10-3
D: .

DNA: TGTGCCAGCAGCAAAGGGACAGGGGGAGTTCCAACTAATGAAAAACTGTTTTTT
CDR3: CASSKGTGGVPTNEKLFF
size: .
J: TRBJ1-4
V: TRBV5-6
D: TRBD1

DNA: TGTGCCAGCAGCCAAGGAGGGACTAGACGCAATGAGCAGTTCTTC
CDR3: CASSQGGTRRNEQFF
size: few
J: TRBJ2-1
V: TRBV14
D: TRBD2

DNA: TGTGCCAGTAGTATGAGGGGAGGAGGGTATAGCAATCAGCCCCAGCATTTT
CDR3: CASSMRGGGYSNQPQHF
size: .
J: TRBJ1-5
V: TRBV19
D: .

DNA: TGTGCCAGCCAGGGGCCCGGGAGCAATCAGCCCCAGCATTTT
CDR3: CASQGPGSNQPQHF
size: .
J: TRBJ1-5
V: TRBV19
D: .

DNA: TGCGCCAGCAGCCAGTGGGGGGAACGAAGCACAGATACGCAGTATTTT
CDR3: CASSQWGERSTDTQYF
size: once
J: TRBJ2-3
V: TRBV4-1
D: .

DNA: TGTGCCAGCAGCCTTTGGATCTTCTCCTATGGCTACACCTTC
CDR3: CASSLWIFSYGYTF
size: .
J: TRBJ1-2
V: TRBV5-6
D: .

DNA: TGTGCCTGGATGGTCGGGGGCGGATCTGAAGCTTTCTTT
CDR3: CAWMVGGGSEAFF
size: .
J: TRBJ1-1
V: TRBV30
D: .

DNA: TGTGCCAGCACTCATAACTATGAGCAGTTCTTC
CDR3: CASTHNYEQFF
size: .
J: TRBJ2-1
V: TRBV28
D: .

DNA: TGCGCCAGCAGCCAGGGACAGGGGGGCGGTGAGCAGTTCTTC
CDR3: CASSQGQGGGEQFF
size: .
J: TRBJ2-1
V: TRBV5-1
D: TRBD1

DNA: TGTGCCAGCAGCTTAGTCAGGATTGAAGCTTTCTTT
CDR3: CASSLVRIEAFF
size: .
J: TRBJ1-1
V: TRBV7-9
D: .

DNA: TGTGCCAGCTCACCGTCTAGCGCGGACAATGAGCAGTTCTTC
CDR3: CASSPSSADNEQFF
size: .
J: TRBJ2-1
V: TRBV18
D: .

DNA: TGTGCCAGCTCGATTGGACGGAACTATGGCTACACCTTC
CDR3: CASSIGRNYGYTF
size: .
J: TRBJ1-2
V: TRBV14
D: .

DNA: TGTGCCAGCAGCTTATGGGGGGCGAGCAATCAGCCCCAGCATTTT
CDR3: CASSLWGASNQPQHF
size: .
J: TRBJ1-5
V: TRBV7-2
D: .

DNA: TGTGCCAGCAGCCCCCCAGGGGCCTACTATGGCTACACCTTC
CDR3: CASSPPGAYYGYTF
size: .
J: TRBJ1-2
V: TRBV9
D: .

DNA: TGTGCCAGCAGCTTAGGTACTTTCCCGAACACCGGGGAGCTGTTTTTT
CDR3: CASSLGTFPNTGELFF
size: .
J: TRBJ2-2
V: TRBV7-2
D: .

DNA: TGTGCCAGTCACAGGGGACCCGGGGAGCTGTTTTTT
CDR3: CASHRGPGELFF
size: .
J: TRBJ2-2
V: TRBV28
D: TRBD1

DNA: TGCGCCAGCAGCTTGGTTGCCAGGGCCGGGTCCGAGCAGTACTTC
CDR3: CASSLVARAGSEQYF
size: .
J: TRBJ2-7
V: TRBV5-1
D: .

DNA: TGTGCCAGCAGCCTCGAGGGGATGAGGGAAAACATTCAGTACTTC
CDR3: CASSLEGMRENIQYF
size: .
J: TRBJ2-4
V: TRBV7-2
D: .

DNA: TGTGCCAGCAGCTGGACAGGGGATAGGGACATTCAGTACTTC
CDR3: CASSWTGDRDIQYF
size: .
J: TRBJ2-4
V: TRBV7-9
D: TRBD1

DNA: TGTGCCAGCAGCTCGGAATCGGGGTTGAACACCGGGGAGCTGTTTTTT
CDR3: CASSSESGLNTGELFF
size: .
J: TRBJ2-2
V: TRBV7-3
D: .